This note documents a single T cell receptor beta chain sequence. This clonotype was detected ten times or more. Which antigen it targets is not known. No much larger clonotype is one base removed from it; base qualities were not supplied. These data originate in a study of T cells after yellow fever vaccination (dated by TCRdb to the late 2010s). With respect to the entire study: Libraries from fractions with low cell numbers were prepared with the SMART-Seq v4 Ultra Low Input RNA kit. Blood was collected at multiple timepoints before and after primary and secondary immunization, and bulk PBMC replicates and cell subsets were isolated. To follow T-cell clones before and after both primary and booster YFV17D yellow fever vaccination, bulk TCR alpha and beta repertoires underwent longitudinal sequencing. Two healthy male donors, one aged 18 to 30 and one aged 30 to 40 years, were included in the cohort. The research as a whole found: FACS-sorted repertoires could contain abundant contaminating clonotypes from the bulk population, so computational filtering was required. Most clones expanded after primary vaccination were re-detected after the booster (just under 97% of CD4 and approximately 85% of CD8), suggesting broad memory maintenance. The secondary T-cell response was found to be weaker but faster than the primary response, with a peak reached on day 5 rather than on day 15. Because only a couple of donors were included in the study, the extent to which the findings can be generalized is limited. A small fraction of clonotypes showed up in both the CD4 and CD8 compartments, probably as a result of convergent recombination.

The label giving this sample's treatment or condition can be read as: live attenuated yellow fever vaccine strain. At each blood-draw timepoint, two biological replicates of bulk PBMCs were obtained. A standard Ficoll-Paque protocol was used to isolate PBMCs from peripheral blood. RNA was extracted with TriZol from bulk PBMCs, CD4 and CD8 fractions, and dextramer-positive and dextramer-negative fractions. CDR1 and CDR2, per the germline V gene, are MDHEN and SYDVKM. The V end loses 6 bases and the J end loses 3 bases, and a stretch of 13 bases separates them. The CDR3, from cysteine to phenylalanine, totals 14 residues. Of all the DNA, just the CDR3 is kept, 42 bases in frame from base 1. TCRdb lists the instrument as Illumina NovaSeq 6000. TCR cDNA was synthesized by 5'RACE template switching, which introduced a universal primer site and unique molecular identifiers. Priming of cDNA synthesis was performed from both the TCR alpha and TCR beta constant segments. Libraries were amplified in two PCR steps, with sample barcodes and sequencing adapters added in the second step. Sequencing of libraries was performed on Illumina HiSeq 2500 (2x100 bp) or NovaSeq (2x150 bp). The original methods were these. Demultiplexing of reads and collapsing into UMI consensus sequences were performed with MIGEC, and V(D)J alignment was carried out with MiXCR. Vaccine-responding clonotypes were identified with edgeR using replicate PBMC samples, with FDR below 0.01 and a log2 fold change above 5 up to day 15 being required. Bulk clonotypes were assigned CD4 or CD8 identity according to which sequenced CD4 or CD8 repertoire held them at higher abundance. Clones were called with MiXCR by TCRdb after fastp trimmed the public reads at Q25, and only in-frame beta chains were retained. Entries that share a CDR3 protein sequence are merged under the most common genes and DNA. TCRdb, not the original authors, processed these V and J calls. The sample table contains 230,000 or so distinct CDR3 sequences; only one count was recorded for about 3.7% of them. About a fifth of the sample rests with the top ten.

The TCR originated in a man younger than 35 who received the YFV17D yellow fever vaccine. The sequences come from PBMCs, collected 15 days after the yellow fever booster vaccination. The chain is encoded by TRBV28 joined to TRBJ2-3; the D gene is not confidently resolved. The DNA is as follows: TGTGCCAGCAGCTTTAGAGACCGGACAGATACGCAGTATTTT. Its translation is CASSFRDRTDTQYF.